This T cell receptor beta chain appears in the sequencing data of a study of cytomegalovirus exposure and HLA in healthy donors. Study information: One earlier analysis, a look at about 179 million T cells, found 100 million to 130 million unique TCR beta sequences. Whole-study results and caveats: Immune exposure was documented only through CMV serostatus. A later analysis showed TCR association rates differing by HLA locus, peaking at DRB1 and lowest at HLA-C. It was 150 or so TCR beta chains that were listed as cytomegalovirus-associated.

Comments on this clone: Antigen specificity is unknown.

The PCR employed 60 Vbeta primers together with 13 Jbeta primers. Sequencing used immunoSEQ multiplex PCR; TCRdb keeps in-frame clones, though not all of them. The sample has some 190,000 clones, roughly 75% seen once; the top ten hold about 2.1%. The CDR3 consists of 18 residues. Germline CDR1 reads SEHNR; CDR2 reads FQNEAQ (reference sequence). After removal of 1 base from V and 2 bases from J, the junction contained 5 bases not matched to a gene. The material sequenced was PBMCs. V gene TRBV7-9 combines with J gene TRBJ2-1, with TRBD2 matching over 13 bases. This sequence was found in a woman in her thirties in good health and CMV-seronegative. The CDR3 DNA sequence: TGTGCCAGCAGCTTAGAGGGACTAGCGGGGTCCCCCTACAATGAGCAGTTCTTC. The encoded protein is CASSLEGLAGSPYNEQFF.